One and the same sample provided the 27 T cell receptor beta chains below, sequenced in a study of shared T cell receptors in the human thymus. TCRdb's copy holds only in-frame clones and misses some; the assay was immunoSEQ multiplex PCR. The sample carries approximately 400,000 clones, about 95% recorded once. Sequencing used thymocytes. These receptors all come from a human donor.

The chain combines TRBV28 with TRBJ1-2; D unresolved. Germline CDR1 MDHEN, CDR2 SYDVKM. Trimming cost V 6 bases and J 3 bases, with 17 bases left between them. The CDR3 spans 15 residues. CDR3 region: CASSITAGPYYGYTF. The CDR3 bases are TGTGCCAGCAGCATTACCGCGGGCCCTTACTATGGCTACACCTTC.

In its sample, this clone was seen once. J is TRBJ1-2 and V is TRBV6-5; maybe TRBD1 (6 bases). The CDR3 runs 13 residues. CDR1 and CDR2 from the germline V gene are MNHEY and SVGAGI. V was shortened by 8 bases and J by 4 bases, with 14 bases between the two germline ends. CDR3 protein: CASGNDRTYGYTF. The CDR3 DNA reads TGTGCCAGCGGTAACGACAGGACCTATGGCTACACCTTC.

This clone was observed once. This chain connects TRBV5-6 to TRBJ2-3; possibly TRBD2 for D (5 bases). Germline V lookup: CDR1 SGHDT, CDR2 YYEEEE. Trimming cost V 4 bases and J 2 bases, with 11 bases left between them. The CDR3 has 14 residues. In DNA form, the CDR3 reads TGTGCCAGCAGCCTCGACTACAACACAGATACGCAGTATTTT. This codes for CASSLDYNTDTQYF. The variable domain in full, completed from reference TRBV5-6 and TRBJ2-3, reads DAGVTQSPTHLIKTRGQQVTLRCSPKSGHDTVSWYQQALGQGPQFIFQYYEEEERQRGNFPDRFSGHQFPNYSSELNVNALLLGDSALYLCASSLDYNTDTQYFGPGTRLTVL.

The V call is TRBV11-3, the J call TRBJ2-3; possibly TRBD2 for D (5 bases). Trimming shortened V by 5 bases and J by 6 bases, and 12 bases separated the two germline ends. Germline CDR1 is SGHNT and CDR2 is YENEEA. The CDR3 runs to 13 residues. The CDR3 loop reads CASSQPGGDTQYF. CDR3 bases: TGTGCCAGCAGCCAACCGGGCGGGGATACGCAGTATTTT.

The chain is built from TRBV11-2 and TRBJ2-7; TRBD2 matches at 13 bases. Germline assignment: CDR1 SGHAT and CDR2 FQNNGV. CDR3 size: 16 residues. V shed 4 bases and J 4 bases; nucleotides not matched to a gene: 7. As DNA, the CDR3 is TGTGCCAGCAGCTCCAGACTAGCGGGAGGTAAGTACGAGCAGTACTTC. It yields the protein CASSSRLAGGKYEQYF.

This chain connects TRBV4-3 to TRBJ2-2; TRBD2 aligns across 7 bases. V was clipped by 3 bases and J by 2 bases; unmatched bases: 6. The CDR3 contains 16 residues. Germline lookup yields CDR1 LGHNA and CDR2 YSLEER. The CDR3 loop reads CASSQTGGVNTGELFF. CDR3 coding DNA: TGCGCCAGCAGCCAGACGGGGGGAGTAAACACCGGGGAGCTGTTTTTT.

This chain links TRBV19 with TRBJ2-3; 12 bases map to TRBD2. The CDR3 extends over 15 amino acids. Germline values: CDR1 LNHDA, CDR2 SQIVND (reference sequence). Trimming cost V 6 bases and J 9 bases; bases outside gene matches: 10. The CDR3 is CASSWASGRADTQYF. Here the CDR3 DNA reads TGTGCCAGTAGCTGGGCTAGCGGGAGGGCTGACACGCAGTATTTT.

This clone is a singleton in its sample. This chain connects TRBV5-1 to TRBJ2-7; no reliable D call. The CDR3 covers 14 residues. The germline V and J ends were trimmed by 3 bases and 2 bases, with 12 bases remaining between them. Per the germline V gene, CDR1 is SGHRS and CDR2 is YFSETQ. The CDR3 is CASSSGPSTYEQYF. The CDR3 DNA sequence: TGCGCCAGCAGCTCGGGCCCATCCACCTACGAGCAGTACTTC.

The CDR3 spells CASSDSRERNTGELFF. CDR3 nucleotide sequence: TGCGCCAGCAGTGACTCGCGGGAGAGAAACACCGGGGAGCTGTTTTTT. This chain links TRBV10-1 with TRBJ2-2; 7 bases are shared with TRBD2. Germline values: CDR1 WNHNN, CDR2 SYGVQD (reference sequence). The CDR3 loop spans 16 amino acids. V trimming: 3 bases; J trimming: 2 bases; junction bases outside the gene matches: 6.

The chain recombines TRBV30 with TRBJ2-1; TRBD2 aligns across 11 bases. Germline loops: CDR1 GTSNPN, CDR2 SVGIG (reference sequence). The CDR3 runs 16 residues. V was clipped by 0 bases and J by 2 bases; unmatched bases: 3. The CDR3 DNA reads as TGTGCCTGGAGTGTAACTAGCGGGAGACCCTACAATGAGCAGTTCTTC. Amino acid sequence: CAWSVTSGRPYNEQFF.

The chain combines TRBV13 with TRBJ2-1; a weak D match, TRBD2 (6 bases). CDR3 length: 17 residues. From germline, CDR1 is PRHDT and CDR2 FYEKMQ (reference sequence). Trimming took off 0 bases at V and 8 bases at J, with 20 bases between the two ends. CDR3 in DNA: TGTGCCAGCAGCTTAGGCCTAGCAGCGGGTCCGGACGATGAGCAGTTCTTC. Encoded protein: CASSLGLAAGPDDEQFF.

The chain recombines TRBV28 with TRBJ2-7, with 8 bases fitting TRBD2. Germline V gene sequence: CDR1 MDHEN, CDR2 SYDVKM. V dropped 2 bases and J dropped 7; count of bases not matched to a gene: 4. This CDR3 is 13 amino acids long. The CDR3 DNA reads as TGTGCCAGCAGTTTACAGCGGGAGTTTGAGCAGTACTTC. Protein: CASSLQREFEQYF.

This clone showed up just once. The CDR3 coding sequence is TGTGCCAGCAGTGTCGACAGGGGGCTAACGAACACTGAAGCTTTCTTT. Its translation is CASSVDRGLTNTEAFF. The chain uses TRBV27 and TRBJ1-1; TRBD1 matches 10 bases. Trimming cost V 5 bases and J 1 base; bases outside gene matches: 7. The germline gives CDR1 MNHEY, CDR2 SMNVEV (reference sequence). The CDR3 length is 16 residues.

The chain combines TRBV4-1 with TRBJ1-3; 7 bases align to TRBD1. Germline CDR1 MGHRA, CDR2 YSYEKL. This CDR3 spans 20 amino acids. V was pared by 0 bases and J by 9 bases, with 23 bases of the junction left unmatched. This CDR3 is CASSQDGGGTAIPPGCTIYF. CDR3 sequence (DNA): TGCGCCAGCAGCCAAGATGGGGGCGGGACAGCAATCCCCCCCGGATGCACCATATATTTT.

The genes are TRBV6-6 and TRBJ2-7, with no clear D. The CDR3 spans 14 residues. CDR1 is MNHNY, CDR2 SVGAGI, per germline (reference sequence). V was clipped by 8 bases and J by 3 bases, with 17 bases between them. The CDR3: CASAFGVPHYEQYF. For the CDR3, the DNA is TGTGCCAGCGCTTTTGGGGTACCCCACTACGAGCAGTACTTC.

The chain has TRBV14 and TRBJ2-1; the match to TRBD2 covers 16 bases. Germline V gene data show CDR1 as SGHDN and CDR2 as FVKESK. The CDR3 is 18 amino acids. J gave up 8 bases and V 0 bases, and 7 bases lay outside the gene matches. The CDR3 nucleotides are TGTGCCAGCAGCCAAGAACGGGGACTAGCGGGAGGGCCAGATGAGCAGTTCTTC. Residues: CASSQERGLAGGPDEQFF. The full variable domain, its missing parts supplied by reference TRBV14 and TRBJ2-1, is EAGVTQFPSHSVIEKGQTVTLRCDPISGHDNLYWYRRVMGKEIKFLLHFVKESKQDESGMPNNRFLAERTGGTYSTLKVQPAELEDSGVYFCASSQERGLAGGPDEQFFGPGTRLTVL.

This rearrangement joins TRBV10-1 to TRBJ1-1; TRBD1 is a possible D gene (5 bases). The ends were cut back, 0 bases at V and 1 base at J, with 9 bases in the middle. Per the germline V gene, CDR1 is WNHNN and CDR2 is SYGVQD (reference sequence). The CDR3 runs to 15 residues. The CDR3 loop is CASSESVGGNTEAFF. The CDR3 coding sequence is TGCGCCAGCAGTGAGTCGGTGGGGGGGAACACTGAAGCTTTCTTT.

The gene calls are TRBV28 and TRBJ2-2; 8 positions agree with TRBD2. Trimming removed 7 bases from V and 3 bases from J; junction bases left unmatched: 19. The CDR3 loop spans 19 amino acids. Looked up from germline, CDR1 is MDHEN and CDR2 is SYDVKM. CDR3 sequence (DNA): TGTGCCAGCATTTCCAGGCAAGCGAGAGCGGGAGAGTACACCGGGGAGCTGTTTTTT. Protein sequence: CASISRQARAGEYTGELFF.

This clone was picked up one time. This CDR3 is also generated by other DNA sequences in the sample. This chain uses TRBV5-1 with TRBJ2-3; no firm D call. V was trimmed by 0 bases and J by 4 bases, leaving 0 bases between them. This CDR3 spans 11 amino acids. Looked up from germline, CDR1 is SGHRS and CDR2 is YFSETQ. The CDR3 DNA reads TGCGCCAGCAGCTTGGCAGATACGCAGTATTTT. It specifies CASSLADTQYF.

The rearrangement links TRBV28 to TRBJ2-1, with 13 bases aligning to TRBD2. Per the germline V gene, CDR1 is MDHEN and CDR2 is SYDVKM. Trimming removed 6 bases from V and 4 bases from J; junction bases left unmatched: 9. This CDR3 contains 17 residues. The CDR3 sequence: CASSKGGLAGVYNEQFF. The CDR3 DNA reads TGTGCCAGCAGCAAGGGAGGACTAGCGGGAGTTTACAATGAGCAGTTCTTC.

This clone was counted once. The J gene is TRBJ2-1, the V gene TRBV29-1, with TRBD2 identical over 8 bases. Unmatched junction bases numbered 12, after V lost 8 bases and J lost 0 bases. The CDR3 loop spans 16 amino acids. Germline CDR1 SQVTM, CDR2 ANQGSEA. In DNA form, the CDR3 reads TGCAGCCTAAAGGGGCGGGAGGAGAGCTCCTACAATGAGCAGTTCTTC. Translated, it gives CSLKGREESSYNEQFF.

As for this clone: An end of the junction does not agree with germline; a read error may underlie this. V usage is TRBV27 and J usage is TRBJ1-3; D not certain. The CDR3 spans 16 residues. In germline, CDR1 is MNHEY, CDR2 SMNVEV (reference sequence). DNA for the CDR3: TGTGCCAGCAGTCTCTCCGGGGAATCCTCTGGAGACACCATATATTTT. Its protein is CASSLSGESSGDTIYF.

The chain is built from TRBV27 and TRBJ2-7; TRBD2 might be the D (6 bases). The V end was cut by 3 bases, the J end by 2 bases, with 8 bases between. The CDR3 is 13 amino acids. Per the germline V gene, CDR1 is MNHEY and CDR2 is SMNVEV (reference sequence). The chain's CDR3 is CASSFGGTYEQYF. In DNA, the CDR3 is TGTGCCAGCAGTTTTGGAGGGACCTACGAGCAGTACTTC.

The gene calls are TRBV27 and TRBJ1-4; tentative D call: TRBD1 (6 bases). CDR1 and CDR2 from the germline V gene are MNHEY and SMNVEV (reference sequence). The CDR3 spans 15 residues. Trimming cost V 8 bases and J 3 bases, with 16 bases left between them. The CDR3 reads CASGRHRASNEKLFF. Written as DNA, the CDR3 is TGTGCCAGCGGACGGCACAGGGCATCTAATGAAAAACTGTTTTTT.

The chain recombines TRBV27 with TRBJ2-2; D is unclear. Between the trimmed V and J ends, which lost 6 bases and 3 bases, there was a span of 2 bases. CDR1 is MNHEY, CDR2 SMNVEV, per germline (reference sequence). The CDR3 consists of 11 residues. CDR3 region: CASRHTGELFF. The CDR3 DNA follows: TGTGCCAGCAGACACACCGGGGAGCTGTTTTTT.

This chain joins TRBV29-1 and TRBJ1-2; 7 nucleotides line up with TRBD1. V lost 8 bases to trimming and J lost 3 bases; unmatched junction nucleotides: 9. From germline, CDR1 is SQVTM and CDR2 ANQGSEA. The CDR3 totals 13 residues. CDR3 DNA sequence: TGCAGCAGTGGGACAGACAGATACTATGGCTACACCTTC. Translating gives CSSGTDRYYGYTF.

This clone showed up just a few times. The chain has TRBV28 and TRBJ2-3, with 11 bases matching TRBD1. Germline V gene lookup returns CDR1 MDHEN and CDR2 SYDVKM. V was pared by 4 bases and J by 13 bases, with 13 bases of the junction left unmatched. The CDR3 extends over 15 amino acids. The CDR3 protein is CASSSPGTGGQLKYF. CDR3 nucleotide sequence: TGTGCCAGCAGTTCCCCCGGGACAGGGGGGCAATTGAAGTATTTT. Combining the CDR3 with reference TRBV28 and TRBJ2-3 gives the whole variable domain DVKVTQSSRYLVKRTGEKVFLECVQDMDHENMFWYRQDPGLGLRLIYFSYDVKMKEKGDIPEGYSVSREKKERFSLILESASTNQTSMYLCASSSPGTGGQLKYFGPGTRLTVL.